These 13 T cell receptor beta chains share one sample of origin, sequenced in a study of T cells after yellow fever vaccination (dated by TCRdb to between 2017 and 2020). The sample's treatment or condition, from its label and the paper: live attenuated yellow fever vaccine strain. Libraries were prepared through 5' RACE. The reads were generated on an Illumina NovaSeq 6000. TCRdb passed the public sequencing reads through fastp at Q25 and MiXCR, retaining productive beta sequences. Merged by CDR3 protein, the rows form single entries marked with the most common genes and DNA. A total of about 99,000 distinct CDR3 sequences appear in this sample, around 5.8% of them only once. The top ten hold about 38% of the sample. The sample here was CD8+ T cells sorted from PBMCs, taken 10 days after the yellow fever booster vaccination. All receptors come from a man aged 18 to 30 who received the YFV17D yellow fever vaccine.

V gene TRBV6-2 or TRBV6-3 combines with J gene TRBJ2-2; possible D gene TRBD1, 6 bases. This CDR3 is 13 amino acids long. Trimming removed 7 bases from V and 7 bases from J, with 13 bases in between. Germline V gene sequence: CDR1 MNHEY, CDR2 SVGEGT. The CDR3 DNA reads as TGTGCCAGCACCCAGGGGACGGTCGGGGAGCTGTTTTTT. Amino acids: CASTQGTVGELFF.

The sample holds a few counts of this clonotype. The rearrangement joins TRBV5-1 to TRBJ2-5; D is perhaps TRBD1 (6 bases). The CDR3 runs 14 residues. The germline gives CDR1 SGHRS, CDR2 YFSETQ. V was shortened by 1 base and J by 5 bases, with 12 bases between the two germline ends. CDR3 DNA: TGCGCCAGCAGCTTGACAGGGTTCTGGGAGACCCAGTACTTC. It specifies CASSLTGFWETQYF.

The CDR3 is CASSIDLGTYEQYV. In DNA form, the CDR3 reads TGTGCCAGTAGTATAGATCTGGGGACCTACGAGCAGTACGTC. This chain uses TRBV19 with TRBJ2-7, with unresolved D. Trimming cost V 0 bases and J 2 bases, with 8 bases left between them. The V gene's germline CDR1 is LNHDA and CDR2 SQIVND (reference sequence). The CDR3 contains 14 residues.

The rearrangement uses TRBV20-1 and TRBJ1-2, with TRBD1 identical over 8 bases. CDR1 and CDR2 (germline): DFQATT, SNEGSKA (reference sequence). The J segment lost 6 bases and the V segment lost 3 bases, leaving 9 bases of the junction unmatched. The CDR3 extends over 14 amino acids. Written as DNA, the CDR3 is TGCAGTGCTAGTGGGGACAGGTCTAAAAATGGCTACACCTTC. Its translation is CSASGDRSKNGYTF.

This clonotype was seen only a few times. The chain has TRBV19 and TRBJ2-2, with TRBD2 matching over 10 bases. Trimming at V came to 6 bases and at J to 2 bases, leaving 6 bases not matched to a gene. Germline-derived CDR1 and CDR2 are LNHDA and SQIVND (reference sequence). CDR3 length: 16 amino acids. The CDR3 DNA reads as TGTGCCAGTAGCCTTGGACTAGCGGACAACACCGGGGAGCTGTTTTTT. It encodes CASSLGLADNTGELFF. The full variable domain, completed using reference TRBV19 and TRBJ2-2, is DGGITQSPKYLFRKEGQNVTLSCEQNLNHDAMYWYRQDPGQGLRLIYYSQIVNDFQKGDIAEGYSVSREKKESFPLTVTSAQKNPTAFYLCASSLGLADNTGELFFGEGSRLTVL.

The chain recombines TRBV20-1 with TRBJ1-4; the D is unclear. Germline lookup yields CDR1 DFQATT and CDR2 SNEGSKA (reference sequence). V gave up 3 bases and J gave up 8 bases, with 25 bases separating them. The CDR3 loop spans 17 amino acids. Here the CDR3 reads CSASGLVEGLMGEKLFF. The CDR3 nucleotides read TGCAGTGCTAGTGGATTAGTGGAGGGCCTAATGGGGGAAAAACTGTTTTTT.

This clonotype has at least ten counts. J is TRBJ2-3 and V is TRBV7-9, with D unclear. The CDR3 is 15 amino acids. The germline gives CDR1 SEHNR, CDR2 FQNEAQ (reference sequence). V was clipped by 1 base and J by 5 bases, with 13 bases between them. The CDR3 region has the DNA TGTGCCAGCAGCTTAGTGGGTACTGCGAGAGATACGCAGTATTTT. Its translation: CASSLVGTARDTQYF. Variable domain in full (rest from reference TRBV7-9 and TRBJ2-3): DTGVSQNPRHKITKRGQNVTFRCDPISEHNRLYWYRQTLGQGPEFLTYFQNEAQLEKSRLLSDRFSAERPKGSFSTLEIQRTEQGDSAMYLCASSLVGTARDTQYFGPGTRLTVL.

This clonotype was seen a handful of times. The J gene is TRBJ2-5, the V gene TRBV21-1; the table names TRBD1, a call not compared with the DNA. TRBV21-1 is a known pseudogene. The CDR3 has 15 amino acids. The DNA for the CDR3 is TGTGCCAGCAGCATAAGACAGGGGGCCTCGGAGACCCAGTACTTC. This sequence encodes CASSIRQGASETQYF.

CDR3 sequence (DNA): TGTGCCAGCAGCCTGTCCCAGTGGGAGCAGTACTTC. It yields the protein CASSLSQWEQYF. The rearrangement joins TRBV7-2 to TRBJ2-7; D is undetermined. CDR3 length: 12 amino acids. The germline V gene has CDR1 SGHTA and CDR2 FQGNSA. Trimming removed 5 bases at V and 7 bases at J, with 12 bases between.

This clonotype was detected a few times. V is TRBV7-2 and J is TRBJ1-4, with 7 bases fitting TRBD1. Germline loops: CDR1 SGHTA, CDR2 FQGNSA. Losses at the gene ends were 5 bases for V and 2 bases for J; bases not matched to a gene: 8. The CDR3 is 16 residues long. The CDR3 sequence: CASSAGQVMTNEKLFF. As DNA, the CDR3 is TGTGCCAGCAGCGCCGGACAGGTCATGACTAATGAAAAACTGTTTTTT.

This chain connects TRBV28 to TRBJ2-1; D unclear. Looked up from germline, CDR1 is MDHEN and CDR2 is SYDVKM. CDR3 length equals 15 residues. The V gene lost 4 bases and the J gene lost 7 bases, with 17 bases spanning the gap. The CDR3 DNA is TGTGCCAGCAGTTGGACCGTCGAATTGGAGAATGAGCAGTTCTTC. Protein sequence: CASSWTVELENEQFF.

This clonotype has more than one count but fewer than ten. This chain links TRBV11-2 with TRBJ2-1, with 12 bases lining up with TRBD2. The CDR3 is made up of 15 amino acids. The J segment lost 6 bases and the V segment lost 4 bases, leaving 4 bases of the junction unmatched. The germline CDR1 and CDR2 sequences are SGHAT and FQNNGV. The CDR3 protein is CASSYLAGGPNEQFF. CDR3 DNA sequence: TGTGCCAGCAGCTACCTAGCGGGGGGGCCCAATGAGCAGTTCTTC.

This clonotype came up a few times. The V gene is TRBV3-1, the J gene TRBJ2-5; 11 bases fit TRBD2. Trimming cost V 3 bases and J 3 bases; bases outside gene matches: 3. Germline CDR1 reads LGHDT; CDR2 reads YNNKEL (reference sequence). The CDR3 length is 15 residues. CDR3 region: CASSHVGLAEETQYF. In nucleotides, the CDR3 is TGTGCCAGCAGCCATGTGGGACTAGCGGAAGAGACCCAGTACTTC.